The 27 T cell receptor beta chains below all came from one sample that was sequenced in a study of CD8+ T cells in alopecia areata (dated by TCRdb to between 2017 and 2018). Sample time point, as interpreted from the label and publication: baseline before oral tofacitinib. The method behind the library was the immunoSEQ multiplex PCR assay. For TCR sequencing, RNA was extracted from every sample and reverse transcribed into cDNA to serve as template. TCRdb re-hosts the immuneACCESS table, in-frame sequences only. Its copies lack some clones; in the studies checked, an unresolved V gene accounts for under half of them, and the cause for the rest is not known. This sample has fewer than 250,000 clones in its table, and approximately 52% of those were observed once. The ten most abundant clones make up just over 0.45% of the sample. This material consisted of CD4+ T cells sorted from blood, taken at week 0. These receptors were collected from a human donor with alopecia areata.

This clone was detected a few times. The chain employs TRBV2 and TRBJ2-2, with TRBD1 as a possible D gene (5 bases). The ends were cut back, 9 bases at V and 0 bases at J, with 11 bases in the middle. The CDR3 has 14 residues. Germline V CDR1 and CDR2: SNHLY, FYNNEI. CDR3 amino acids: CARGAPANTGELFF. The DNA of the CDR3 is TGTGCCAGAGGGGCACCAGCGAACACCGGGGAGCTGTTTTTT.

This chain uses TRBV14 with TRBJ2-1, with D uncertain. CDR3 length equals 14 residues. V dropped 0 bases and J dropped 2 bases, with 5 bases sitting between them. Germline V gene data show CDR1 as SGHDN and CDR2 as FVKESK. CDR3 bases: TGTGCCAGCAGCCAAGACAAAACCTACAATGAGCAGTTCTTC. It specifies CASSQDKTYNEQFF. The complete variable domain, with remaining parts taken from reference TRBV14 and TRBJ2-1, reads EAGVTQFPSHSVIEKGQTVTLRCDPISGHDNLYWYRRVMGKEIKFLLHFVKESKQDESGMPNNRFLAERTGGTYSTLKVQPAELEDSGVYFCASSQDKTYNEQFFGPGTRLTVL.

CDR3 sequence (DNA): TGCAGCGGGACAGGCCCTTCCTACGAGCAGTACTTC. Translation gives CSGTGPSYEQYF. The chain uses TRBV29-1 and TRBJ2-7; 7 bases map to TRBD1. With V trimmed by 7 bases and J by 1 base, 4 bases remained unmatched. Germline V gene data show CDR1 as SQVTM and CDR2 as ANQGSEA. CDR3 size: 12 residues.

This clone has a handful of counts. This chain's CDR3 is CASRTSVEQFF. The CDR3 bases are TGTGCCAGTAGAACTAGCGTTGAACAGTTCTTC. The chain has TRBV19 and TRBJ2-1; 7 bases fit TRBD2. This CDR3 spans 11 amino acids. Germline lookup yields CDR1 LNHDA and CDR2 SQIVND (reference sequence). With 6 bases clipped from V and 13 bases from J, the junction kept 6 bases outside the gene matches.

The chain recombines TRBV29-1 with TRBJ1-1; the D gene is possibly TRBD1 (6 bases). CDR3 length: 14 residues. The V end was cut by 2 bases, the J end by 0 bases, with 10 bases between. Germline CDR1 SQVTM, CDR2 ANQGSEA. The CDR3 nucleotides are TGCAGCGTTGAAAAGGGGGGGTTGAACACTGAAGCTTTCTTT. Its protein is CSVEKGGLNTEAFF.

This clone has only one observation. Different DNA sequences within this sample yield the same CDR3. CDR3 loop: CASSPGGSGANVLTF. CDR3 sequence (DNA): TGTGCCAGCTCCCCCGGGGGATCTGGGGCCAACGTCCTGACTTTC. V gene TRBV18 combines with J gene TRBJ2-6, with D possibly matching TRBD2 (6 bases). Germline assignment: CDR1 KGHSH and CDR2 LQKENI. The germline V and J ends were trimmed by 6 bases and 1 base, with 10 bases remaining between them. The CDR3 loop spans 15 amino acids.

The chain is built from TRBV9 and TRBJ1-1; D perhaps matches TRBD1 (6 bases). V gave up 0 bases and J gave up 8 bases, with 11 bases separating them. The CDR3 extends over 13 amino acids. The germline gives CDR1 SGDLS, CDR2 YYNGEE. The CDR3 reads CASSVVRTVEAFF. The CDR3 DNA sequence: TGTGCCAGCAGCGTAGTTAGGACAGTGGAAGCTTTCTTT.

The gene calls are TRBV5-1 and TRBJ2-5, with D tentatively TRBD2 (6 bases). This CDR3 has 14 amino acids. In germline, CDR1 is SGHRS, CDR2 YFSETQ. Trimming removed 3 bases at V and 2 bases at J, with 11 bases between. CDR3 in amino acids: CASSSGGPQETQYF. CDR3 coding DNA: TGCGCCAGCAGCTCCGGAGGGCCACAAGAGACCCAGTACTTC.

The chain has TRBV30 and TRBJ1-4, with 9 bases identical to TRBD1. Trimming removed 3 bases from V and 4 bases from J; junction bases left unmatched: 9. CDR3 length: 16 residues. CDR1 and CDR2 (germline): GTSNPN, SVGIG (reference sequence). This chain's CDR3 is CAWSPNRGLNNEKLFF. CDR3 DNA sequence: TGTGCCTGGAGCCCAAACAGGGGGCTGAATAATGAAAAACTGTTTTTT.

The chain joins TRBV5-1 to TRBJ1-2, with D perhaps TRBD1 (6 bases). CDR3 length equals 15 residues. Germline V gives CDR1 SGHRS, CDR2 YFSETQ. V was trimmed by 0 bases and J by 4 bases, leaving 13 bases between them. CDR3 coding DNA: TGCGCCAGCAGCTTGGATGGACAGTACTCCTATGGCTACACCTTC. Amino acid sequence: CASSLDGQYSYGYTF.

V usage is TRBV9 and J usage is TRBJ1-2; the D gene is possibly TRBD1 (5 bases). The V and J ends lost 0 bases and 5 bases respectively, with 8 bases between them. Germline CDR1 is SGDLS and CDR2 is YYNGEE. The length of the CDR3 is 13 residues. The CDR3 protein is CASSVGAGYGYTF. The CDR3 DNA follows: TGTGCCAGCAGCGTAGGGGCAGGGTATGGCTACACCTTC. The entire variable domain, with the rest obtained from reference TRBV9 and TRBJ1-2, is as follows: DSGVTQTPKHLITATGQRVTLRCSPRSGDLSVYWYQQSLDQGLQFLIQYYNGEERAKGNILERFSAQQFPDLHSELNLSSLELGDSALYFCASSVGAGYGYTFGSGTRLTVV.

The chain uses TRBV28 and TRBJ1-1; D not resolved. Germline V gene sequence: CDR1 MDHEN, CDR2 SYDVKM. The CDR3 loop spans 12 amino acids. Trimming left V 3 bases short and J 4 bases short, with 6 bases between. The CDR3 spells CASSLKGTEAFF. CDR3 DNA: TGTGCCAGCAGTTTGAAGGGCACTGAAGCTTTCTTT.

The rearrangement uses TRBV7-9 and TRBJ1-3; D not certain. Germline CDR1 is SEHNR and CDR2 is FQNEAQ (reference sequence). This CDR3 spans 14 amino acids. Trimming took 6 bases from V and 3 from J, leaving 12 bases between them. The DNA for the CDR3 is TGTGCCAGCAGTTATAGCACTGTTGGAAACACCATATATTTT. Its translation is CASSYSTVGNTIYF.

This clone occurred a few times. V gene TRBV29-1 combines with J gene TRBJ2-7; D perhaps matches TRBD2 (5 bases). The CDR3 is made up of 14 amino acids. Germline loops: CDR1 SQVTM, CDR2 ANQGSEA. V gave up 4 bases and J gave up 3 bases, with 16 bases separating them. CDR3: CSVAGRSGLYEQYF. For the CDR3, the DNA is TGCAGCGTTGCAGGCCGGTCAGGACTCTACGAGCAGTACTTC.

This rearrangement joins TRBV29-1 to TRBJ1-4; no firm D call. This CDR3 spans 11 amino acids. In germline, CDR1 is SQVTM, CDR2 ANQGSEA. V gave up 6 bases and J gave up 8 bases, with 10 bases separating them. CDR3 nucleotide sequence: TGCAGCGTGCTAGTTAGCGAAAAACTGTTTTTT. Encoded protein: CSVLVSEKLFF.

This sequence joins TRBV18 and TRBJ1-2; D is ambiguous. The CDR3 runs 13 residues. Trimming cost V 2 bases and J 3 bases, with 7 bases left between them. The germline V gene encodes CDR1 KGHSH and CDR2 LQKENI. CDR3 in amino acids: CASSPELDYGYTF. The CDR3 bases are TGTGCCAGCTCACCAGAGCTGGACTATGGCTACACCTTC.

This clone was found a few times. The rearrangement joins TRBV29-1 to TRBJ2-1, with D unclear. Germline V lookup: CDR1 SQVTM, CDR2 ANQGSEA. Trimming took 3 bases from V and 0 from J, leaving 9 bases between them. The CDR3 extends over 14 amino acids. CDR3 amino acids: CSVEFGSSYNEQFF. For the CDR3, the DNA is TGCAGCGTTGAGTTCGGAAGCTCCTACAATGAGCAGTTCTTC.

J is TRBJ1-2 and V is TRBV11-2; D might be TRBD1 (6 bases). The germline CDR1 and CDR2 sequences are SGHAT and FQNNGV. This CDR3 contains 14 residues. V lost 1 base to trimming and J lost 6 bases, with 12 bases between them. CDR3 loop: CASSLVASGDGYTF. CDR3 coding DNA: TGTGCCAGCAGCTTAGTGGCCTCAGGGGATGGCTACACCTTC.

The chain uses TRBV7-2 and TRBJ1-1; possibly TRBD1 for D (5 bases). V was pared by 4 bases and J by 8 bases, with 17 bases between. This CDR3 is 14 amino acids long. Germline CDR1 reads SGHTA; CDR2 reads FQGNSA. This CDR3 is CASSSYLGTYEAFF. The CDR3 nucleotides are TGTGCCAGCAGCTCGTATCTAGGGACTTACGAAGCTTTCTTT.

The chain's CDR3 is CASSPRNPNTGELFF. CDR3 DNA: TGTGCCAGCAGCCCCAGGAACCCGAACACCGGGGAGCTGTTTTTT. The chain recombines TRBV14 with TRBJ2-2; D call uncertain. Germline assignment: CDR1 SGHDN and CDR2 FVKESK. The CDR3 length is 15 residues. The V end lost 4 bases, the J end lost 0 bases, and 9 bases lay between the germline ends.

This clone was recorded once. V usage is TRBV25-1 and J usage is TRBJ2-7, with D perhaps matching TRBD1 or TRBD2 (5 bases each). V lost 8 bases, J lost 6 bases, and 17 bases lay in between. Germline V gives CDR1 MGHDK, CDR2 SYGVNS. This CDR3 comprises 13 residues. CDR3 protein: CASGLDTRGEQYF. The DNA of the CDR3 is TGTGCCAGCGGTCTTGATACTAGGGGCGAGCAGTACTTC.

The CDR3 protein is CASSMDRGIYGGYTF. CDR3 bases: TGTGCCAGCAGTATGGACAGGGGGATTTACGGTGGCTACACCTTC. The rearrangement links TRBV6-5 to TRBJ1-2, with 10 bases identical to TRBD1. Looked up from germline, CDR1 is MNHEY and CDR2 is SVGAGI. The CDR3 loop spans 15 amino acids. J was trimmed by 7 bases and V by 5 bases; bases with no gene match: 10.

This rearrangement joins TRBV10-3 to TRBJ2-1; D gene uncertain. Germline loops: CDR1 ENHRY, CDR2 SYGVKD. The CDR3 has 12 residues. With 4 bases removed from V and 2 bases from J, the gap between germline ends came to 3 bases. This CDR3 is CAISGPYNEQFF. In DNA, the CDR3 is TGTGCCATCAGTGGACCCTACAATGAGCAGTTCTTC.

V gene TRBV4-1 combines with J gene TRBJ2-3; D not resolved. Germline CDR1 is MGHRA and CDR2 is YSYEKL. The CDR3 runs to 13 residues. The V and J ends lost 6 bases and 6 bases respectively, with 13 bases between them. CDR3 DNA sequence: TGCGCCAGCAGAGCCGGGTCTCAGGATACGCAGTATTTT. This encodes CASRAGSQDTQYF.

This clone came up a few times. The chain uses TRBV11-2 and TRBJ1-2; 12 nucleotides line up with TRBD1. The germline gives CDR1 SGHAT, CDR2 FQNNGV. V gave up 5 bases and J gave up 5 bases; unmatched junction bases: 9. The CDR3 covers 16 residues. The CDR3 nucleotides read TGTGCCAGCAGCCCGGGACAGGGGGCGTTATGGTATGGCTACACCTTC. As protein: CASSPGQGALWYGYTF. The variable domain in full, with the rest retrieved from reference TRBV11-2 and TRBJ1-2, is EAGVAQSPRYKIIEKRQSVAFWCNPISGHATLYWYQQILGQGPKLLIQFQNNGVVDDSQLPKDRFSAERLKGVDSTLKIQPAKLEDSAVYLCASSPGQGALWYGYTFGSGTRLTVV.

This clone was counted between two and nine times. This chain uses TRBV14 with TRBJ1-2; D call uncertain. Germline loops: CDR1 SGHDN, CDR2 FVKESK. CDR3 length equals 12 residues. Trimming left V 3 bases short and J 8 bases short, with 10 bases between. The CDR3 DNA reads as TGTGCCAGCAGCCAGTGGGGTTCCGGCTACACCTTC. Translating gives CASSQWGSGYTF. Filled out from reference TRBV14 and TRBJ1-2, the complete variable domain reads EAGVTQFPSHSVIEKGQTVTLRCDPISGHDNLYWYRRVMGKEIKFLLHFVKESKQDESGMPNNRFLAERTGGTYSTLKVQPAELEDSGVYFCASSQWGSGYTFGSGTRLTVV.

This clone was counted a few times. This chain joins TRBV6-6 and TRBJ2-7; D is possibly TRBD1 (5 bases). CDR3 length equals 14 residues. The V gene lost 2 bases and the J gene lost 3 bases, with 11 bases spanning the gap. Germline lookup yields CDR1 MNHNY and CDR2 SVGAGI (reference sequence). The CDR3 here is CASSYGQRIYEQYF. Written as DNA, the CDR3 is TGTGCCAGCAGTTACGGACAACGGATCTACGAGCAGTACTTC.